The 21 T cell receptor beta chains listed next were all sequenced from one sample in a study of tumor and adjacent non-tumor tissue in lung cancer. This sample's RNA came from whole unsorted tissue. A modified ARM-PCR protocol with three rounds of nested PCR amplified TCRbeta. A single record per CDR3 protein comes from TCRdb applying MiXCR to the multiplex PCR reads. The repertoire includes 76,000 or so distinct CDR3 sequences, around 65% of them detected once, and approximately 12% sits in the top ten. The source material was lung tumor tissue. These receptors were taken from a woman in her seventies with non-small cell lung cancer.

The genes are TRBV29-1 and TRBJ2-3; a weak D match, TRBD1 (6 bases). The length of the CDR3 is 16 residues. The V gene's germline CDR1 is SQVTM and CDR2 ANQGSEA. In nucleotides, the CDR3 is TGCATTGTCATGGGGGACACATCTGCCGTCACAGATACGCAGTATTTT. The encoded protein is CIVMGDTSAVTDTQYF.

The chain employs TRBV10-3 and TRBJ1-1; perhaps TRBD1 as D (5 bases). The germline gives CDR1 ENHRY, CDR2 SYGVKD. The CDR3 runs 16 residues. Trimming stripped 0 bases from V and 7 bases from J, with 18 bases between. The CDR3 loop is CAISESRGSVDIEAFF. The CDR3 region has the DNA TGTGCCATCAGTGAGTCGCGGGGGTCAGTTGACATTGAAGCTTTCTTT.

The table lists this clonotype with a count of one. An end of the junction differs from the germline gene, which may be a read error. The genes are TRBV10-2 and TRBJ2-6, with a tentative D call TRBD1 (6 bases). Germline V lookup: CDR1 WSHSY, CDR2 SAAADI. The CDR3 covers 15 residues. Here the CDR3 reads CANRVVLSGANVLTF. For the CDR3, the DNA is TGCGCCAACAGGGTAGTCCTCTCTGGAGCCAACGTCCTGACTTTC.

This clonotype was observed at least ten times. The rearrangement uses TRBV5-4 and TRBJ2-5; 9 positions agree with TRBD2. Germline assignment: CDR1 SGHNT and CDR2 YYREEE (reference sequence). CDR3 size: 16 residues. Unmatched junction bases numbered 7, after V lost 2 bases and J lost 2 bases. In nucleotides, the CDR3 is TGTGCCAGCAGCTTTACCGGGACTAGCACACAAGAGACCCAGTACTTC. The encoded protein is CASSFTGTSTQETQYF.

Points on this clonotype: This may be a read error: a much more frequent sequence differs by one nucleotide. The V call is TRBV28, the J call TRBJ1-6; 9 bases fit TRBD1. Germline CDR1 and CDR2: MDHEN and SYDVKM. This CDR3 comprises 18 residues. The DNA of the CDR3 is TGTACCAGCAGTCCCCCCGGGACAGGGAGCTCCTATAATTCACCCCTCCACTTT. Translation gives CTSSPPGTGSSYNSPLHF.

The count of this clonotype is one. The rearrangement uses TRBV29-1 and TRBJ2-7; D is perhaps TRBD1 or TRBD2 (6 bases each). Germline CDR1 reads SQVTM; CDR2 reads ANQGSEA. CDR3 length: 15 residues. V shed 5 bases and J shed 8 bases, with 25 bases lying between them. CDR3 residues: CSVLREGQGTYKQYF. The DNA of the CDR3 is TGCAGCGTTCTACGGGAAGGCCAGGGGACTTACAAGCAGTACTTC.

In the case of this clonotype: One end of the junction does not line up with germline, which may come from a read error. The chain uses TRBV5-6 and TRBJ1-2; no clear D gene. The CDR3 extends over 13 amino acids. Germline lookup yields CDR1 SGHDT and CDR2 YYEEEE. The CDR3 is CASSSTEIYDYTF. CDR3 DNA sequence: TGTGCCAGTAGCTCTACAGAAATCTATGACTACACCTTC. The full variable domain, with the rest looked up from reference TRBV5-6 and TRBJ1-2, is DAGVTQSPTHLIKTRGQQVTLRCSPKSGHDTVSWYQQALGQGPQFIFQYYEEEERQRGNFPDRFSGHQFPNYSSELNVNALLLGDSALYLCASSSTEIYDYTFGSGTRLTVV.

This clonotype appeared many times. The CDR3 protein is CASSDQPGQGAEYNEQFF. CDR3 coding DNA: TGCGCCAGCAGCGATCAACCGGGACAGGGGGCAGAATACAATGAGCAGTTCTTC. The rearrangement uses TRBV5-1 and TRBJ2-1; the match to TRBD1 covers 12 bases. Unmatched junction bases numbered 12, after V lost 4 bases and J lost 4 bases. The germline CDR1 and CDR2 sequences are SGHRS and YFSETQ. This CDR3 spans 18 amino acids.

A remark on this clonotype: The junction departs from the called germline gene at one end, perhaps through a read error. This chain joins TRBV10-2 and TRBJ1-5, with TRBD1 matching 8 bases. In germline, CDR1 is WSHSY, CDR2 SAAADI. This CDR3 has 15 residues. The CDR3 loop reads CVSSDGRTGYQPQHF. In nucleotides, the CDR3 is TGCGTCAGCAGTGATGGGAGGACAGGGTATCAGCCCCAACATTTT.

Details on this clonotype: One end of the junction varies from germline; a read error may be responsible. CDR3 protein: CASSDQTGSDGETEYF. CDR3 in DNA: TGTGCCAGCAGTGACCAGACAGGGTCGGACGGAGAGACCGAGTACTTC. The genes are TRBV6-6 and TRBJ2-5, with 7 bases lining up with TRBD1. The CDR3 covers 16 residues. In germline, CDR1 is MNHNY, CDR2 SVGAGI (reference sequence).

The gene calls are TRBV12-3 or TRBV12-4 and TRBJ1-2; tentatively, D is TRBD1 (5 bases). V lost 1 base to trimming and J lost 2 bases, with 11 bases between them. The CDR3 runs 15 residues. CDR3 amino acids: CASSLDPGLNYGYTF. For the CDR3, the DNA is TGTGCCAGCAGTTTAGACCCAGGGCTAAACTATGGCTACACCTTC.

This chain joins TRBV6-2 or TRBV6-3 and TRBJ2-6, with D uncertain. Germline CDR1 MNHEY, CDR2 SVGEGT. The CDR3 spans 17 residues. Between the trimmed V and J ends, which lost 8 bases and 2 bases, there was a span of 19 bases. The CDR3 region has the DNA TGTGCCAGCGTCCGCCTTGGAGAGGTCCCTGGGGCCAACGTCCTGACTTTC. Amino acids: CASVRLGEVPGANVLTF.

Notes on this clonotype: The junction does not match germline at one end; this may be a read error. The V and J genes are TRBV6-1 and TRBJ1-2; D remains ambiguous. This CDR3 contains 14 residues. From germline, CDR1 is MNHNS and CDR2 SASEGT. CDR3 residues: CASSEGTGNYGYAF. The CDR3 DNA reads TGTGCCAGCAGTGAAGGGACGGGAAACTATGGCTACGCCTTC.

Notes on this clonotype: An end of the junction does not agree with germline; a read error may underlie this. This chain joins TRBV5-1 and TRBJ2-2; D gene ambiguous. This CDR3 is 15 amino acids long. CDR1 is SGHRS and CDR2 is YFSETQ in the germline V gene. The CDR3 DNA is TGCGCCAGCAGCTTGATCGGTCCGAACGCCGGGGAGCTGTTTTTT. This codes for CASSLIGPNAGELFF.

Details on this clonotype: One end of the junction is discordant with germline, which a read error may explain. The chain couples TRBV6-2 or TRBV6-3 to TRBJ2-7; D unresolved. Germline values: CDR1 MNHEY, CDR2 SVGEGT. This CDR3 region has 11 residues. CDR3 residues: CTSTYINEQYF. DNA of the CDR3: TGTACCAGCACTTATATAAACGAGCAGTACTTC.

About this clonotype: This sequence may be a read error, since a much larger clone differs from it by one base. The chain recombines TRBV14 with TRBJ2-1; D ambiguous. From germline, CDR1 is SGHDN and CDR2 FVKESK. Trimming cost V 0 bases and J 0 bases, with 9 bases left between them. The CDR3 sequence is 16 residues long. As DNA, the CDR3 is TGTGCCAGCAGCCAAGATTGGAGAAGCTCCTACAATGAGCAGTTCTTC. This sequence encodes CASSQDWRSSYNEQFF. Using reference TRBV14 and TRBJ2-1 for the parts outside the CDR3, the full variable domain is EAGVTQFPSHSVIEKGQTVTLRCDPISGHDNLYWYRRVMGKEIKFLLHFVKESKQDESGMPNNRFLAERTGGTYSTLKVQPAELEDSGVYFCASSQDWRSSYNEQFFGPGTRLTVL.

For this clonotype: As the CDR3 is not closed by the conserved phenylalanine or tryptophan, this likely results from a read error. This chain connects TRBV6-6 to TRBJ1-1; D is unclear. The CDR3 has 14 amino acids. Germline values: CDR1 MNHNY, CDR2 SVGAGI (reference sequence). Trimming shortened V by 4 bases and J by 4 bases, and 13 bases separated the two germline ends. The CDR3: CASSSNDLGTEAFY. In DNA form, the CDR3 reads TGTGCCAGCAGTTCCAACGACCTGGGCACTGAAGCTTTCTAT.

The chain carries TRBV29-1 and TRBJ2-1; D is undetermined. The germline V gene encodes CDR1 SQVTM and CDR2 ANQGSEA. Trimming shortened V by 2 bases and J by 9 bases, and 11 bases separated the two germline ends. This CDR3 spans 12 amino acids. CDR3 loop: CSVEHNNSEQFF. The CDR3 DNA is TGCAGCGTTGAACATAATAACAGTGAGCAGTTCTTC.

In the case of this clonotype: The junction shows a germline mismatch at one end, possibly a read error. The genes are TRBV19 and TRBJ1-4; 10 bases fit TRBD1. Looked up from germline, CDR1 is LNHDA and CDR2 is SQIVND (reference sequence). The CDR3 spans 19 residues. As DNA, the CDR3 is TGTGCCAGTAGTCCCCGAGGACAGGGGGGACTTATAACTAATGAAAAACTGTTTTTC. This gives the protein CASSPRGQGGLITNEKLFF.

A remark on this clonotype: The junction departs from germline at one end; a sequencing error may be responsible. The chain uses TRBV28 and TRBJ2-1; 10 bases match TRBD2. The CDR3 covers 16 residues. Germline V gene sequence: CDR1 MDHEN, CDR2 SYDVKM. DNA of the CDR3: TGTGCCAGCAGGCCCGGACTAGCGGTGGGGCTTAATGAGCAGTCCTTT. Amino acids: CASRPGLAVGLNEQSF.

Notes on this clonotype: Possible read error: a much larger clone is one base away. This chain links TRBV7-3 with TRBJ2-7; D call uncertain. V was pared by 1 base and J by 3 bases, with 7 bases between. The CDR3 has 13 residues. In germline, CDR1 is SGHTA, CDR2 FQGTGA. The CDR3 reads CASSLNAHYEQYF. DNA of the CDR3: TGTGCCAGCAGCTTAAATGCCCACTACGAGCAGTACTTC.